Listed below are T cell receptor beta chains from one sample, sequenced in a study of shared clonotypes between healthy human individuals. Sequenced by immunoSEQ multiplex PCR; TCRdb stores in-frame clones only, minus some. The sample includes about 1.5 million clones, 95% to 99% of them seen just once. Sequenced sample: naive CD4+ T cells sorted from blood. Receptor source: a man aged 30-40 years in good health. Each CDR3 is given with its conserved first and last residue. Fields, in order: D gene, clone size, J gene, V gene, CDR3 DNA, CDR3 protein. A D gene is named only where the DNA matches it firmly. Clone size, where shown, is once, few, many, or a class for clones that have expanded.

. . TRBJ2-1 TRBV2 TGTGCCAGCAGTGATACCGGGCTTAATGAGCAGTTCTTC CASSDTGLNEQFF
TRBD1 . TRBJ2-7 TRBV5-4 TGTGCCAGCAGCTCACAGGGGGCCCTCTACGAGCAGTACTTC CASSSQGALYEQYF
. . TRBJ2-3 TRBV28 TGTGCCAGCAGTTTAGGTGGCACAGATACGCAGTATTTT CASSLGGTDTQYF
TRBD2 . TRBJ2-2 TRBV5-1 TGCGCCAGCAAAACTAGCGTGGGACTCACCGGGGAGCTGTTTTTT CASKTSVGLTGELFF
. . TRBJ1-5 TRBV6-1 TGTGCCAGCAGTGAAGCGCTGTCAATGCGGGTGCGGGACTATAGCAATCAGCCCCAGCATTTT CASSEALSMRVRDYSNQPQHF
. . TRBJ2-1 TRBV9 TGTGCCAGCAGCACAGTGGGGAACAGGGTGAATGAGCAGTTCTTC CASSTVGNRVNEQFF
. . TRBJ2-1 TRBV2 TGTGCCAGCAGTGGTGAGCAGTTCTTC CASSGEQFF
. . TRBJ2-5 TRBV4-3 TGCGCCAGCAGCCAAGATCTGGGGGGCGGGGAGACCCAGTACTTC CASSQDLGGGETQYF
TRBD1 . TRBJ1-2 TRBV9 TGTGCCAGCAGCGAGGGGACAGGGGGTGGCTACACCTTC CASSEGTGGGYTF
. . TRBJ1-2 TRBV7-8 TGTGCCAGCAGCTTAACACAGGCATATGGCTACACCTTC CASSLTQAYGYTF
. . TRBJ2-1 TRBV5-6 TGTGCCAGCAGCTTGGAGGCGGGGCGGAATGAGCAGTTCTTC CASSLEAGRNEQFF
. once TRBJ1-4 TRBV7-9 TGTGCCAGCAGCTTAGGGGCTGGGTCTATGGAAAAACTGTTTTTT CASSLGAGSMEKLFF
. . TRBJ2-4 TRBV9 TGTGCCAGCAGCGTAGTCGGGGATCGGGGGATTCAGTACTTC CASSVVGDRGIQYF
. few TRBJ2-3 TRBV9 TGTGCCAGCAGCGTAGGTACAGATACGCAGTATTTT CASSVGTDTQYF
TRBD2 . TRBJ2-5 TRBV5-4 TGTGCCAGCAGCTTGGGACTAGCGGAAAAACAAGAGACCCAGTACTTC CASSLGLAEKQETQYF
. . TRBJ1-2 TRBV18 TGTGCCAGCTCACCACTCCCTGGACCGAGAGACTATGGCTACACCTTC CASSPLPGPRDYGYTF
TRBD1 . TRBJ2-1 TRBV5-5 TGTGCCAGCAGCTGGGACAGGGGGGTTCTCAATGAGCAGTTCTTC CASSWDRGVLNEQFF
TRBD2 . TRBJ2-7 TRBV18 TGTGCCAGCTCACGCCGGACTAGCGGAGTCTACGAGCAGTACTTC CASSRRTSGVYEQYF
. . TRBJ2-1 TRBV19 TGTGCCAGTACTATACTCTCCGGGACAGAGCAGTTCTTC CASTILSGTEQFF
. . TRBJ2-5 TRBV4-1 TGCGCCAGCAGCCAAGAGAAATTTACCTCACGGGAGACCCAGTACTTC CASSQEKFTSRETQYF
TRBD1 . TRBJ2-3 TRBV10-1 TGCGCCAGCAGTACGGGACAGGGGGGCACAGATACGCAGTATTTT CASSTGQGGTDTQYF
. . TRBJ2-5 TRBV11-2 TGTGCCAGCGCCAATGGAGGGGGAACCCAGTACTTC CASANGGGTQYF
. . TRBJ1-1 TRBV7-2 TGTGCCAGCAGCTCCTACTTGAACACTGAAGCTTTCTTT CASSSYLNTEAFF
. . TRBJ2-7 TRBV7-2 TGTGCCAGCAGCTTGGTCGGCGAGCAGTACTTC CASSLVGEQYF
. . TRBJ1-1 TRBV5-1 TGCGCCAGCAGCTTCCGTCCCAACACTGAAGCTTTCTTT CASSFRPNTEAFF
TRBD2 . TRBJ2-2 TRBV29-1 TGCAGCGCAAGGACTAGCGGGGACCTCGGGGAGCTGTTTTTT CSARTSGDLGELFF
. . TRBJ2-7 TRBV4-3 TGCGCCAGCAGCCAAGACGACAGACTAGTAAACGAGCAGTACTTC CASSQDDRLVNEQYF
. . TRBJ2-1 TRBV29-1 TGCAGCGTTGTTCCGGATGCAGAAACCTACAATGAGCAGTTCTTC CSVVPDAETYNEQFF
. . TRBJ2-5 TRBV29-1 TGCAGCGTTGGACAATCCAGGGGAGAGACCCAGTACTTC CSVGQSRGETQYF
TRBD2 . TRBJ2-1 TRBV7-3 TGTGCCAGCAGCTCTGGACTAGCCCAGTTCTTC CASSSGLAQFF